The next 7 T cell receptor beta chains were all read from a single sample in a study of human T cells and chemical hapten exposure. Noted time point: patch test 1, 2 weeks after DPC sensitization. The treatment denotes: therapeutic diphenylcyclopropenone sensitization with weekly scalp DPC. MiXCR, run by TCRdb on the RACE reads, gives a single entry per CDR3 protein. The repertoire holds about 120,000 distinct CDR3 sequences, approximately 15% seen once, with 0.92% in the top ten. The material was whole blood, obtained in connection with sensitization to the hapten diphenylcyclopropenone (DPC). Receptor source: a man aged 18-30 years with alopecia areata. Some clones in this sample may be carry-over from other donors' samples.

V usage is TRBV7-2 and J usage is TRBJ2-2; a possible D gene is TRBD2 (6 bases). Trimming took off 7 bases at V and 1 base at J, with 10 bases between the two ends. Germline CDR1 is SGHTA and CDR2 is FQGNSA. The CDR3 is 14 amino acids. The CDR3 nucleotides are TGTGCCAGCACCGGGACTTTGAACACCGGGGAGCTGTTTTTT. Translating it yields CASTGTLNTGELFF. Complete variable domain (other parts from reference TRBV7-2 and TRBJ2-2): GAGVSQSPSNKVTEKGKDVELRCDPISGHTALYWYRQSLGQGLEFLIYFQGNSAPDKSGLPSDRFSAERTGGSVSTLTIQRTQQEDSAVYLCASTGTLNTGELFFGEGSRLTVL.

The chain joins TRBV28 to TRBJ1-1, with TRBD1 identical over 7 bases. V was clipped by 7 bases and J by 3 bases; unmatched bases: 8. This CDR3 spans 14 amino acids. Germline-derived CDR1 and CDR2 are MDHEN and SYDVKM. CDR3 DNA: TGTGCCAGCAAGAGAGGGGGCCGAGACACTGAAGCTTTCTTT. It specifies CASKRGGRDTEAFF.

In its sample, this clonotype was seen a few times. The CDR3: CASSLGDKRTEAFF. The CDR3 nucleotides are TGTGCCAGCAGCCTAGGTGACAAACGGACCGAAGCTTTCTTT. V and J are TRBV3-1 and TRBJ1-1; D is unresolved. Trimming shortened V by 4 bases and J by 8 bases, and 17 bases separated the two germline ends. Germline CDR1 reads LGHDT; CDR2 reads YNNKEL (reference sequence). CDR3 size: 14 residues.

The rearrangement links TRBV10-1 to TRBJ2-3; either TRBD1 or TRBD2 may fit D (5 bases each). V was pared by 6 bases and J by 2 bases, with 21 bases between. This CDR3 contains 17 residues. CDR1 WNHNN and CDR2 SYGVQD come from the germline V gene (reference sequence). The CDR3 DNA reads TGCGCCAGCAGCCCGTACGTTGGGACCTTGACCACAGATACGCAGTATTTT. Its translation: CASSPYVGTLTTDTQYF.

The V call is TRBV6-6, the J call TRBJ1-4, with TRBD1 as a possible D gene (5 bases). Germline CDR1 MNHNY, CDR2 SVGAGI (reference sequence). Deletions cut 8 bases from V and 7 bases from J, with 17 bases between. This CDR3 region has 14 residues. The CDR3 DNA follows: TGTGCCAGCTCACTGCGAAGGGGTTTTGAAAAACTGTTTTTT. It encodes CASSLRRGFEKLFF.

This clonotype was counted many times. The CDR3: CSVNRGAEQFF. The CDR3 DNA reads TGCAGCGTAAACAGGGGTGCTGAGCAGTTCTTC. This sequence joins TRBV29-1 and TRBJ2-1; 7 bases are a match to TRBD1. This CDR3 contains 11 residues. Germline-derived CDR1 and CDR2 are SQVTM and ANQGSEA. The trim removed 6 bases at V and 9 bases at J, leaving 5 bases unmatched.

At least ten counts were recorded for this clonotype. The chain links TRBV4-1 to TRBJ2-1; the D call may be TRBD1 or TRBD2 (5 bases each). CDR3 length: 16 residues. The V end lost 2 bases, the J end lost 5 bases, and 16 bases lay between the germline ends. In germline, CDR1 is MGHRA, CDR2 YSYEKL. This chain's CDR3 is CASSQPPRDPDNEQFF. The DNA for the CDR3 is TGCGCCAGCAGCCAACCCCCCCGGGACCCCGACAATGAGCAGTTCTTC.